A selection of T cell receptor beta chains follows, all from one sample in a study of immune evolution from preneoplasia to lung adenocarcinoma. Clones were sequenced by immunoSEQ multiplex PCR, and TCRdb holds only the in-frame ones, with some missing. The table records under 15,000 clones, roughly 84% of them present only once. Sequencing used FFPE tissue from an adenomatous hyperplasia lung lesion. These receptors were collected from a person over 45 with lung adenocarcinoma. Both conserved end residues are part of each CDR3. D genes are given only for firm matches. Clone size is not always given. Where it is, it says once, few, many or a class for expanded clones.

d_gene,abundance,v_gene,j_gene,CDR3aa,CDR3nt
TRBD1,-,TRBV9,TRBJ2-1,CASSRDSHFEQFF,TGTGCCAGCAGCCGGGACAGTCACTTTGAGCAGTTCTTC
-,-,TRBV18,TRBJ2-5,CASSPEGWETQYF,TGTGCCAGCTCACCGGAAGGATGGGAGACCCAGTACTTC
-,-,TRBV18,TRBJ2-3,CASSPSARGVPDTQYF,TGTGCCAGCTCACCGTCCGCAAGAGGGGTCCCAGATACGCAGTATTTT
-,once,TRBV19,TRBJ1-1,CASSSRVLGGAEAFF,TGTGCCAGTAGTTCCCGGGTCTTAGGTGGGGCTGAAGCTTTCTTT
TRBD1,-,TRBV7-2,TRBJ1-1,CASSPTTGAGTEAFF,TGTGCCAGCAGCCCGACTACAGGGGCCGGCACTGAAGCTTTCTTT
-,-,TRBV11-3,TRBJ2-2,CASSQNPNTGELFF,TGTGCCAGCAGCCAGAACCCGAACACCGGGGAGCTGTTTTTT
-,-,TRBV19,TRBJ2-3,CASSIEGEIRTDTQYF,TGTGCCAGTAGTATAGAGGGGGAGATTAGGACAGATACGCAGTATTTT
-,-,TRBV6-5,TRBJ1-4,CASSYMASGEKLFF,TGTGCCAGCAGTTACATGGCAAGCGGAGAAAAACTGTTTTTT
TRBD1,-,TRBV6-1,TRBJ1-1,CASSQGQGTDSGTEAFF,TGTGCCAGCAGTCAAGGACAGGGGACCGATTCGGGTACTGAAGCTTTCTTT
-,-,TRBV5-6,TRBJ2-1,CASSSDEGRLDEQFF,TGTGCCAGCAGCTCGGACGAGGGAAGGCTTGATGAGCAGTTCTTC
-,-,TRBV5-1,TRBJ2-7,CASSLESGEQYF,TGCGCCAGCAGCTTGGAAAGCGGCGAGCAGTACTTC
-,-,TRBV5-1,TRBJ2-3,CASSLGGGRTDTQYF,TGCGCCAGCAGCTTGGGTGGGGGCAGAACAGATACGCAGTATTTT
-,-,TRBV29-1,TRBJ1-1,CSVHREPDTEAFF,TGCAGCGTCCACAGGGAACCCGACACTGAAGCTTTCTTT
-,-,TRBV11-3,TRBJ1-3,CASSLDRLSGNTIYF,TGTGCCAGCAGCTTAGACCGGCTCTCTGGAAACACCATATATTTT
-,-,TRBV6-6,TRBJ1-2,CASSLRAGEGYGYTF,TGTGCCAGCAGTCTACGGGCAGGGGAGGGGTATGGCTACACCTTC
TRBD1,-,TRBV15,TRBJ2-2,CATSIRDRDAGELFF,TGTGCCACCAGCATCCGGGACAGGGACGCCGGGGAGCTGTTTTTT
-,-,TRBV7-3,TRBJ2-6,CASSLMGSASGANVLTF,TGTGCCAGCAGCTTAATGGGTTCCGCGTCTGGGGCCAACGTCCTGACTTTC
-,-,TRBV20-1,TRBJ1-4,CSASFREKLFF,TGCAGTGCTAGTTTTAGAGAAAAACTGTTTTTT
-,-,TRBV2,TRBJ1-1,CASSESGAKIRAFF,TGTGCCAGCAGTGAATCGGGAGCTAAAATTCGGGCTTTCTTT
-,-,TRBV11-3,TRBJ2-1,CASSLDLEQFF,TGTGCCAGCAGCCTGGATCTTGAGCAGTTCTTC
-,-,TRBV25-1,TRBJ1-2,CASSELGGLDYGYTF,TGTGCCAGCAGTGAACTCGGGGGTCTGGACTATGGCTACACCTTC
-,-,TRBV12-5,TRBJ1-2,CASGDSATGINYGYTF,TGTGCTAGTGGTGACTCTGCTACAGGGATCAACTATGGCTACACCTTC
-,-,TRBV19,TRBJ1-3,CASSPGVGGNTIYF,TGTGCCAGTAGTCCAGGGGTTGGTGGAAACACCATATATTTT
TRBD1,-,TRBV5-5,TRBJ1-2,CASSSGRTGQGVYGYTF,TGTGCCAGCAGCTCCGGCCGGACGGGACAGGGGGTCTATGGCTACACCTTC
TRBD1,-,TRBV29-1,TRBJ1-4,CSVKTGPGEKLFF,TGCAGCGTCAAGACAGGGCCTGGAGAAAAACTGTTTTTT
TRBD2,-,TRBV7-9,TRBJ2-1,CASSLVLAGSLDNEQFF,TGTGCCAGCAGCTTAGTACTAGCGGGGTCGTTGGACAATGAGCAGTTCTTC
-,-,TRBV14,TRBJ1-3,CASSRGGGKTGNTIYF,TGTGCCAGCAGCCGCGGGGGGGGGAAGACTGGAAACACCATATATTTT
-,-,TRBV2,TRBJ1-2,CASSEWGERYGYTF,TGTGCCAGCAGTGAATGGGGGGAGCGCTATGGCTACACCTTC
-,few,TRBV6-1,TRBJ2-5,CASSRGNQETQYF,TGTGCCAGCAGTAGGGGGAACCAAGAGACCCAGTACTTC
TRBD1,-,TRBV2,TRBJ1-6,CASSFATGDNSPLHF,TGTGCCAGCTCGTTTGCCACAGGGGATAATTCACCCCTCCACTTT
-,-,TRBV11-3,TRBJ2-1,CASSSWWNEQFF,TGTGCCAGCAGCAGCTGGTGGAATGAGCAGTTCTTC
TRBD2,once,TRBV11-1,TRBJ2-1,CASSPTGTRMNEQFF,TGTGCCAGCAGCCCGACCGGGACTAGAATGAATGAGCAGTTCTTC
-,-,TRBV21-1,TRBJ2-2,CASSPRTSPGELFF,TGTGCCAGCAGCCCACGGACTAGTCCCGGGGAGCTGTTTTTT
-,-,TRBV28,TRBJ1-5,CASETSNQPQHF,TGTGCCAGCGAAACGAGCAATCAGCCCCAGCATTTT
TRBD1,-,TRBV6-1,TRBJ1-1,CASSDGTANTEAFF,TGTGCCAGCAGTGACGGGACAGCAAACACTGAAGCTTTCTTT
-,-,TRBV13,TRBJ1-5,CASSFGGRDSNQPQHF,TGTGCCAGCAGCTTTGGGGGGAGGGATAGCAATCAGCCCCAGCATTTT